What follows is one TCR beta chain and its context. Source study methods: Using reference gene primer amplification, nucleated cell counts were estimated. Sequencing used immunoSEQ multiplex PCR; TCRdb keeps in-frame clones, though not all of them. The V and J calls and clone size come from that table; D and trimming were worked out from the DNA. The repertoire holds 95,000 to 100,000 clones, with roughly nine tenths as singletons. This entry belongs to a study of blood T cell repertoires in COVID-19. The CDR3 covers 13 residues. Looked up from germline, CDR1 is MNHEY and CDR2 is SMNVEV (reference sequence). Between the trimmed V and J ends, which lost 5 bases and 4 bases, there was a span of 9 bases.

The sequencing sample was made of peripheral blood. The V call is TRBV27, the J call TRBJ1-3, with D possibly being TRBD1 (5 bases). The source is a man aged 50-60 years with acute or convalescent COVID-19. The CDR3, as DNA: TGTGCCAGCAGTGCGGGGCCCGGAAACACCATATATTTT. This codes for CASSAGPGNTIYF.